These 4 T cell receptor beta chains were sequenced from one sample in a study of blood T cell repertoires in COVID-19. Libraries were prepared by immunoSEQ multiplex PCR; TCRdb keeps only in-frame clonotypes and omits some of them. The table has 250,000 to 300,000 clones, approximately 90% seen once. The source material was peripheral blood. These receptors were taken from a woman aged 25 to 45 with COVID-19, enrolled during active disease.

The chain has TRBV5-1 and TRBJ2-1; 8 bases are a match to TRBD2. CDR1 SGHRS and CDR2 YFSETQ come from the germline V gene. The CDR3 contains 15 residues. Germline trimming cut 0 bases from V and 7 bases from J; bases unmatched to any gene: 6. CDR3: CASSLGAGDSNEQFF. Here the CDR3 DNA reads TGCGCCAGCAGCTTGGGAGCGGGAGACAGTAATGAGCAGTTCTTC.

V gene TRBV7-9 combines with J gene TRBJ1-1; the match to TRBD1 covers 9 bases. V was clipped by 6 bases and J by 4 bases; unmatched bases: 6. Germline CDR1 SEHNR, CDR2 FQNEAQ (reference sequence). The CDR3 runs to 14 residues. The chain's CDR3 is CASRRQGEGTEAFF. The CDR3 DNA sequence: TGTGCCAGCAGAAGACAGGGGGAAGGCACTGAAGCTTTCTTT. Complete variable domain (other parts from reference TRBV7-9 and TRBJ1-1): DTGVSQNPRHKITKRGQNVTFRCDPISEHNRLYWYRQTLGQGPEFLTYFQNEAQLEKSRLLSDRFSAERPKGSFSTLEIQRTEQGDSAMYLCASRRQGEGTEAFFGQGTRLTVV.

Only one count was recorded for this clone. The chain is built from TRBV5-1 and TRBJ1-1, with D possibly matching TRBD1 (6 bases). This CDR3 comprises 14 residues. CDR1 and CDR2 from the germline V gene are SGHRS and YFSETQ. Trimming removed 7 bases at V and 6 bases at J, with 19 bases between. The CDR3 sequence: CASRSGGQGPEAFF. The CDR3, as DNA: TGCGCCAGCCGGTCGGGGGGACAAGGGCCTGAAGCTTTCTTT.

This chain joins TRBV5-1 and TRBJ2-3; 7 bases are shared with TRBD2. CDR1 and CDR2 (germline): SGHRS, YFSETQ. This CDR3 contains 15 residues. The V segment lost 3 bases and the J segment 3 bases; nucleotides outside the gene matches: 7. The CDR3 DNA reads TGCGCCAGCAGCTCGGGACTACCGATTACAGATACGCAGTATTTT. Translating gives CASSSGLPITDTQYF.